The 3 T cell receptor beta chains reported below all come from one sample, sequenced in a study of blood T cell repertoires in COVID-19. Only in-frame clones appear in the TCRdb table, and some are missing; sequencing was by immunoSEQ multiplex PCR. Among some 160,000 clones listed, roughly 91% were seen once. The specimen was peripheral blood. These receptors all stem from a man aged 18 to 29 with acute or convalescent COVID-19.

The rearrangement joins TRBV27 to TRBJ2-1; a weak D match, TRBD1 (5 bases). The germline V gene has CDR1 MNHEY and CDR2 SMNVEV (reference sequence). V lost 1 base and J 8 bases, leaving 9 bases between the germline ends. CDR3 length: 13 residues. The CDR3 reads CASSLYSRDEQFF. The CDR3 nucleotides read TGTGCCAGCAGTTTATACTCCAGGGATGAGCAGTTCTTC.

This chain joins TRBV7-9 and TRBJ1-1; D uncertain. In germline, CDR1 is SEHNR, CDR2 FQNEAQ (reference sequence). The length of the CDR3 is 15 residues. V lost 2 bases, J lost 10 bases, and 20 bases lay in between. The CDR3 spells CASSLSDYQARGAFF. Here the CDR3 DNA reads TGTGCCAGCAGCTTATCGGATTATCAGGCCCGGGGAGCTTTCTTT.

The rearrangement uses TRBV5-6 and TRBJ1-5, with D possibly matching TRBD1 (5 bases). The V gene's germline CDR1 is SGHDT and CDR2 YYEEEE. The CDR3 is 18 amino acids. V was trimmed by 0 bases and J by 0 bases, leaving 16 bases between them. The CDR3 DNA reads as TGTGCCAGCAGCTTGGGGCCCGGGACTGGGTATAGCAATCAGCCCCAGCATTTT. As protein: CASSLGPGTGYSNQPQHF.